The 30 T cell receptor beta chains below come from one sample, sequenced in a study of T cell repertoires in cytomegalovirus infection. TCRdb redid the calling of the reads with MiXCR, one entry per CDR3 protein. The sample holds about 530,000 distinct CDR3 sequences; around a quarter are singletons and the top ten take approximately 13%. Sequenced input: PBMCs. All receptors derive from a human donor in good health (CMV status not recorded). Some clones in this sample may be carry-over from other donors' samples.

Only a few counts were recorded for this clonotype. The chain employs TRBV7-9 and TRBJ2-6; D may be TRBD2 (6 bases). The CDR3 sequence is 15 residues long. Trimming removed 8 bases from V and 0 bases from J, with 11 bases in between. The germline CDR1 and CDR2 sequences are SEHNR and FQNEAQ (reference sequence). CDR3: CASSGRDSGANVLTF. In DNA, the CDR3 is TGTGCCAGCTCAGGGCGGGACTCTGGGGCCAACGTCCTGACTTTC.

V and J are TRBV24-1 and TRBJ2-1; D gene ambiguous. V lost 2 bases and J 8 bases, leaving 3 bases between the germline ends. CDR3 length: 11 residues. Germline CDR1 and CDR2: KGHDR and SFDVKD. Here the CDR3 reads CATSDYHEQFF. The DNA for the CDR3 is TGTGCCACCAGTGATTACCATGAGCAGTTCTTC.

In its sample, this clonotype was seen many times. The chain uses TRBV7-2 and TRBJ2-5; either TRBD1 or TRBD2 may supply D (5 bases each). V gave up 3 bases and J gave up 7 bases, with 12 bases separating them. CDR3 length equals 13 residues. Germline values: CDR1 SGHTA, CDR2 FQGNSA. CDR3 in DNA: TGTGCCAGCAGCTTGGGATTTGGGGGGACCCAGTACTTC. It yields the protein CASSLGFGGTQYF.

This clonotype was detected a few times. The J gene is TRBJ2-5, the V gene TRBV11-1, with D perhaps TRBD1 (5 bases). The V gene lost 1 base and the J gene lost 2 bases, with 8 bases spanning the gap. Germline V lookup: CDR1 SGHAT, CDR2 FQDESV (reference sequence). This CDR3 has 14 amino acids. The CDR3 reads CASSLGQKQETQYF. The CDR3 DNA sequence: TGTGCCAGCAGCTTAGGACAGAAACAAGAGACCCAGTACTTC.

This clonotype was counted between two and nine times. The V gene is TRBV12-3 or TRBV12-4, the J gene TRBJ2-2, with D uncertain. This CDR3 has 16 residues. Between the trimmed V and J ends, which lost 5 bases and 1 base, there was a span of 14 bases. The chain's CDR3 is CASSPRPARNTGELFF. DNA of the CDR3: TGTGCCAGCAGTCCCCGACCAGCAAGGAACACCGGGGAGCTGTTTTTT.

This clonotype was seen a handful of times. The J gene is TRBJ2-3, the V gene TRBV4-1, with a weak D call TRBD2 (6 bases). V was trimmed by 0 bases and J by 4 bases, leaving 8 bases between them. The CDR3 sequence is 14 residues long. Germline-derived CDR1 and CDR2 are MGHRA and YSYEKL. CDR3 in DNA: TGCGCCAGCAGCCAAGATCCTAGCGCAGATACGCAGTATTTT. Residues: CASSQDPSADTQYF.

The chain uses TRBV29-1 and TRBJ2-5; the match to TRBD2 covers 8 bases. CDR3 size: 13 residues. The trim removed 1 base at V and 3 bases at J, leaving 1 base unmatched. Germline CDR1 and CDR2: SQVTM and ANQGSEA. The CDR3, as DNA: TGCAGCGTTGAAGTAGCGGGGAAAGAGACCCAGTACTTC. This sequence encodes CSVEVAGKETQYF.

This clonotype was detected a few times. The CDR3 loop reads CASNLGQMSSYNEQFF. The CDR3 nucleotides are TGTGCCAGCAACCTGGGACAGATGAGCTCCTACAATGAGCAGTTCTTC. The V and J genes are TRBV6-2 or TRBV6-3 and TRBJ2-1, with 7 positions matching TRBD1. The CDR3 is 16 amino acids. Germline V gene sequence: CDR1 MNHEY, CDR2 SVGEGT. Losses at the gene ends were 7 bases for V and 0 bases for J; bases not matched to a gene: 9.

This clonotype has a count of ten or more. V is TRBV7-2 and J is TRBJ2-7; no definite D call. Trimming stripped 8 bases from V and 2 bases from J, with 13 bases between. Germline lookup yields CDR1 SGHTA and CDR2 FQGNSA. CDR3 length equals 13 residues. CDR3 amino acids: CASGNAAAYEQYF. CDR3 bases: TGTGCCAGCGGAAACGCGGCAGCCTACGAGCAGTACTTC. The full variable domain, completed using reference TRBV7-2 and TRBJ2-7, is GAGVSQSPSNKVTEKGKDVELRCDPISGHTALYWYRQSLGQGLEFLIYFQGNSAPDKSGLPSDRFSAERTGGSVSTLTIQRTQQEDSAVYLCASGNAAAYEQYFGPGTRLTVT.

The rearrangement links TRBV12-3 or TRBV12-4 to TRBJ2-3; 11 positions match TRBD2. V trimming: 2 bases; J trimming: 5 bases; junction bases outside the gene matches: 6. The CDR3 loop spans 16 amino acids. DNA for the CDR3: TGTGCCAGCAGTTTAATACTAGCGGGAGAACTAGATACGCAGTATTTT. Translated, it gives CASSLILAGELDTQYF.

This clonotype was observed a few times. The V and J genes are TRBV7-2 and TRBJ2-3; D possibly uses TRBD1 or TRBD2 (5 bases each). Deletions cut 5 bases from V and 8 bases from J, with 11 bases between. Per germline, CDR1 SGHTA and CDR2 FQGNSA. The CDR3 is 12 residues long. This CDR3 reads CASSRGGGTQYF. CDR3 DNA: TGTGCCAGCAGCCGTGGTGGGGGTACGCAGTATTTT. The entire variable domain, with the rest obtained from reference TRBV7-2 and TRBJ2-3, is as follows: GAGVSQSPSNKVTEKGKDVELRCDPISGHTALYWYRQSLGQGLEFLIYFQGNSAPDKSGLPSDRFSAERTGGSVSTLTIQRTQQEDSAVYLCASSRGGGTQYFGPGTRLTVL.

This sequence joins TRBV30 and TRBJ1-6; no reliable D call. The V and J ends lost 2 bases and 10 bases respectively, with 15 bases between them. There are 14 residues in the CDR3. Germline V gene sequence: CDR1 GTSNPN, CDR2 SVGIG (reference sequence). DNA for the CDR3: TGTGCCTGGAGTCGGGCCCACATGGAATCACCCCTCCACTTT. This gives the protein CAWSRAHMESPLHF.

This chain uses TRBV7-2 with TRBJ2-5; 8 nucleotides match TRBD1. With V trimmed by 3 bases and J by 1 base, 4 bases remained unmatched. This CDR3 comprises 15 residues. In germline, CDR1 is SGHTA, CDR2 FQGNSA. The CDR3 DNA is TGTGCCAGCAGCTTCCAGACAGGGGCCCAAGAGACCCAGTACTTC. Amino acid sequence: CASSFQTGAQETQYF.

V and J are TRBV25-1 and TRBJ1-1; no reliable D call. The CDR3 is made up of 14 amino acids. The V end was cut by 2 bases, the J end by 5 bases, with 12 bases between. Germline V CDR1 and CDR2: MGHDK, SYGVNS. The CDR3 loop reads CASSENGYATEAFF. The DNA of the CDR3 is TGTGCCAGCAGTGAAAATGGGTATGCGACTGAAGCTTTCTTT.

This chain joins TRBV6-4 and TRBJ2-1, with 13 bases aligning to TRBD2. The germline V gene has CDR1 MRHNA and CDR2 SNTAGT. V lost 5 bases to trimming and J lost 9 bases; unmatched junction nucleotides: 13. The CDR3 runs 17 residues. CDR3 sequence (DNA): TGTGCCAGCAGTAAACTAGCGGGAGGGCGTATAGGGGGTGAGCAGTTCTTC. Its protein is CASSKLAGGRIGGEQFF.

Many counts were recorded for this clonotype. The V and J genes are TRBV28 and TRBJ1-1; D gene uncertain. V was shortened by 8 bases and J by 4 bases, with 26 bases between the two germline ends. CDR1 and CDR2 (germline): MDHEN, SYDVKM. The CDR3 spans 17 residues. Here the CDR3 DNA reads TGTGCCAGCGCCTACTGGGGAGTAGGTAAGGGTGTCACTGAAGCTTTCTTT. Its protein product is CASAYWGVGKGVTEAFF. Complete variable domain (other parts from reference TRBV28 and TRBJ1-1): DVKVTQSSRYLVKRTGEKVFLECVQDMDHENMFWYRQDPGLGLRLIYFSYDVKMKEKGDIPEGYSVSREKKERFSLILESASTNQTSMYLCASAYWGVGKGVTEAFFGQGTRLTVV.

The V call is TRBV14, the J call TRBJ2-7; weak D call: TRBD2 (6 bases). The germline V and J ends were trimmed by 6 bases and 2 bases, with 17 bases remaining between them. CDR3 length equals 15 residues. Germline assignment: CDR1 SGHDN and CDR2 FVKESK. CDR3 sequence: CASSRRMEGPYEQYF. Here the CDR3 DNA reads TGTGCCAGCAGTCGCCGGATGGAGGGGCCCTACGAGCAGTACTTC.

This clonotype has just a few counts. The chain recombines TRBV7-9 with TRBJ2-3; D is possibly TRBD2 (5 bases). The CDR3 contains 15 residues. V gave up 0 bases and J gave up 1 base, with 8 bases separating them. Germline V CDR1 and CDR2: SEHNR, FQNEAQ (reference sequence). The CDR3 sequence: CASSLAGEGTDTQYF. The CDR3 region has the DNA TGTGCCAGCAGCTTAGCGGGAGAAGGCACAGATACGCAGTATTTT. Based on the CDR3 plus reference TRBV7-9 and TRBJ2-3, the full variable domain is DTGVSQNPRHKITKRGQNVTFRCDPISEHNRLYWYRQTLGQGPEFLTYFQNEAQLEKSRLLSDRFSAERPKGSFSTLEIQRTEQGDSAMYLCASSLAGEGTDTQYFGPGTRLTVL.

This sequence joins TRBV5-1 and TRBJ1-5, with D possibly TRBD1 on 6 matching bases. The CDR3 extends over 15 amino acids. Germline assignment: CDR1 SGHRS and CDR2 YFSETQ. Trimming pared 3 bases from V and 0 bases from J, leaving 10 bases between. The CDR3 here is CASSSGTSSNQPQHF. As DNA, the CDR3 is TGCGCCAGCAGCTCCGGGACATCTAGCAATCAGCCCCAGCATTTT.

This rearrangement joins TRBV19 to TRBJ2-3, with 12 bases matching TRBD2. The J segment lost 2 bases and the V segment lost 5 bases, leaving 5 bases of the junction unmatched. In germline, CDR1 is LNHDA, CDR2 SQIVND (reference sequence). This CDR3 region has 16 residues. The CDR3 nucleotides read TGTGCCAGTAGTCCTGGGACTAGCGGGCTCACAGATACGCAGTATTTT. Encoded protein: CASSPGTSGLTDTQYF.

The sample holds one count of this clonotype. V is TRBV6-5 and J is TRBJ2-7, with 9 nucleotides matching TRBD2. Trimming took 4 bases from V and 4 from J; bases not matched to a gene: 8. This CDR3 region has 15 residues. Per the germline V gene, CDR1 is MNHEY and CDR2 is SVGAGI. The CDR3 loop reads CASSSTSGSTYEQYF. The DNA of the CDR3 is TGTGCCAGCAGTTCGACTAGCGGATCGACATACGAGCAGTACTTC.

Only a few counts were recorded for this clonotype. The chain's CDR3 is CASSSAGSLSPLHF. The CDR3 nucleotides are TGTGCCAGCAGCTCCGCAGGGTCGCTATCACCCCTCCACTTT. V and J are TRBV5-6 and TRBJ1-6; D perhaps matches TRBD1 (5 bases). The germline gives CDR1 SGHDT, CDR2 YYEEEE. This CDR3 is built from 14 residues. V shed 3 bases and J shed 10 bases, with 14 bases lying between them.

CDR3 sequence: CASSLASGRVQETQYF. The CDR3 nucleotides read TGTGCCAGCAGCTTAGCAAGCGGGAGGGTCCAAGAGACCCAGTACTTC. The chain uses TRBV7-9 and TRBJ2-5, with 10 nucleotides matching TRBD2. Losses at the gene ends were 0 bases for V and 1 base for J; bases not matched to a gene: 2. The CDR3 length is 16 residues. Germline loops: CDR1 SEHNR, CDR2 FQNEAQ (reference sequence). The complete variable domain, with remaining parts taken from reference TRBV7-9 and TRBJ2-5, reads DTGVSQNPRHKITKRGQNVTFRCDPISEHNRLYWYRQTLGQGPEFLTYFQNEAQLEKSRLLSDRFSAERPKGSFSTLEIQRTEQGDSAMYLCASSLASGRVQETQYFGPGTRLLVL.

This clonotype appeared a few times. The chain has TRBV28 and TRBJ1-3; tentatively, D is TRBD1 (5 bases). Germline V gene sequence: CDR1 MDHEN, CDR2 SYDVKM. Trimming took 6 bases from V and 3 from J, leaving 12 bases between them. The CDR3 spans 14 residues. CDR3: CASSPGTFGNTIYF. For the CDR3, the DNA is TGTGCCAGCAGCCCTGGGACGTTTGGAAACACCATATATTTT. Complete variable domain (other parts from reference TRBV28 and TRBJ1-3): DVKVTQSSRYLVKRTGEKVFLECVQDMDHENMFWYRQDPGLGLRLIYFSYDVKMKEKGDIPEGYSVSREKKERFSLILESASTNQTSMYLCASSPGTFGNTIYFGEGSWLTVV.

This clonotype was observed many times. The chain is built from TRBV7-2 and TRBJ2-6; 9 bases line up with TRBD1. The CDR3 sequence is 17 residues long. Looked up from germline, CDR1 is SGHTA and CDR2 is FQGNSA. The V and J ends lost 5 bases and 0 bases, in that order; junction bases with no gene match: 5. CDR3 sequence: CASSARQGGSGANVLTF. CDR3 DNA: TGTGCCAGCAGCGCCCGACAGGGGGGCTCTGGGGCCAACGTCCTGACTTTC.

V and J are TRBV5-1 and TRBJ2-7; 9 bases are a match to TRBD1. The CDR3 length is 15 residues. The trim removed 0 bases at V and 7 bases at J, leaving 8 bases unmatched. The germline V gene has CDR1 SGHRS and CDR2 YFSETQ. CDR3 bases: TGCGCCAGCAGCTTGGCCCCGGGACAGGGAAGAGAGCAGTACTTC. It is translated as CASSLAPGQGREQYF.

CDR3: CASSTLTGTNGYTF. The CDR3 DNA reads as TGTGCCAGTAGTACCCTGACAGGGACGAATGGCTACACCTTC. The chain joins TRBV19 to TRBJ1-2; 7 nucleotides line up with TRBD1. Germline V gene data show CDR1 as LNHDA and CDR2 as SQIVND (reference sequence). The J segment lost 6 bases and the V segment lost 4 bases, leaving 8 bases of the junction unmatched. CDR3 size: 14 residues.

The chain is built from TRBV19 and TRBJ2-2; D is undetermined. Germline assignment: CDR1 LNHDA and CDR2 SQIVND (reference sequence). The CDR3 totals 14 residues. V dropped 4 bases and J dropped 3 bases, with 9 bases sitting between them. The CDR3: CASSSLAHTGELFF. Written as DNA, the CDR3 is TGTGCCAGTAGTAGCTTGGCTCACACCGGGGAGCTGTTTTTT.

This clonotype appeared many times. The rearrangement links TRBV7-2 to TRBJ1-2; D uncertain. Germline assignment: CDR1 SGHTA and CDR2 FQGNSA. V shed 5 bases and J shed 8 bases, with 24 bases lying between them. The CDR3 totals 16 residues. CDR3 sequence: CASSPRVAAPHLGYTF. CDR3 coding DNA: TGTGCCAGCAGCCCCCGTGTCGCAGCACCCCATCTAGGCTACACCTTC.

The chain couples TRBV5-1 to TRBJ2-1; D gene ambiguous. Trimming removed 0 bases from V and 0 bases from J, with 7 bases in between. The CDR3 runs 15 residues. Per the germline V gene, CDR1 is SGHRS and CDR2 is YFSETQ. CDR3 residues: CASSLEGNSYNEQFF. CDR3 DNA: TGCGCCAGCAGCTTGGAGGGCAACTCCTACAATGAGCAGTTCTTC. Based on the CDR3 plus reference TRBV5-1 and TRBJ2-1, the full variable domain is KAGVTQTPRYLIKTRGQQVTLSCSPISGHRSVSWYQQTPGQGLQFLFEYFSETQRNKGNFPGRFSGRQFSNSRSEMNVSTLELGDSALYLCASSLEGNSYNEQFFGPGTRLTVL.